What follows is one T cell receptor beta chain and its context. Sample-barcoded 5' priming and a J-beta primer mix drove a second PCR of roughly 6 to 12 cycles. Each CDR3 protein gets one entry after TCRdb re-called the 5' RACE reads with MiXCR. The data hold hundreds of thousands of distinct CDR3 sequences, with over 45% observed a single time. This entry comes from a study of blood T cells in healthy people across ages. The origin of this receptor is a man aged 25 to 45 in good health. Material for sequencing was blood.

The CDR3 protein is CASRYRDRQAFF. The CDR3 nucleotides read TGTGCCAGCAGGTACCGGGACAGGCAAGCTTTCTTT. The genes are TRBV5-8 and TRBJ1-1; 8 bases are a match to TRBD1. The CDR3 length is 12 residues. Trimming took 5 bases from V and 9 from J; bases not matched to a gene: 6. The germline V gene has CDR1 SGHTS and CDR2 YDEGEE.